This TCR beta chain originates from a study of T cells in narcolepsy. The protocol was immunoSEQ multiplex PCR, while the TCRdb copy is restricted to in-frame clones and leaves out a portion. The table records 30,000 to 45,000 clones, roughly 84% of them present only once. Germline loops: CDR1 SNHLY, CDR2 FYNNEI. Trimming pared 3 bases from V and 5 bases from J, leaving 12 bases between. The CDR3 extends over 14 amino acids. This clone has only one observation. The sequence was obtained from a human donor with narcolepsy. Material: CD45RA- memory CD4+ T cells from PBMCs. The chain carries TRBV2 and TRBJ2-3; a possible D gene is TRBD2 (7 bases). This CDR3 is CASSEGGGIDTQYF. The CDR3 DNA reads TGTGCCAGCAGTGAGGGGGGGGGCATAGATACGCAGTATTTT.